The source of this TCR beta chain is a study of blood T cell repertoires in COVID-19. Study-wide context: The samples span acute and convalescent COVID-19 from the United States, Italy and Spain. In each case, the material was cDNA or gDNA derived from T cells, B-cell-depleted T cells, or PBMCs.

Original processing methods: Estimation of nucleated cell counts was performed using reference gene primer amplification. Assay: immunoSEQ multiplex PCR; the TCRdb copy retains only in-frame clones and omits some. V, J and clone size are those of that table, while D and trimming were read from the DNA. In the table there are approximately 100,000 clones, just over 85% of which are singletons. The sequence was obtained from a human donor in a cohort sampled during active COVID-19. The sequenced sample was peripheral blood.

The CDR3 loop is CASLGLAHNEQFF. CDR3 coding DNA: TGTGCCAGTTTGGGACTAGCTCACAATGAGCAGTTCTTC. This rearrangement joins TRBV12-3 or TRBV12-4 to TRBJ2-1; 9 positions match TRBD2. The V and J ends lost 9 bases and 5 bases, in that order; junction bases with no gene match: 5. This CDR3 region has 13 residues.